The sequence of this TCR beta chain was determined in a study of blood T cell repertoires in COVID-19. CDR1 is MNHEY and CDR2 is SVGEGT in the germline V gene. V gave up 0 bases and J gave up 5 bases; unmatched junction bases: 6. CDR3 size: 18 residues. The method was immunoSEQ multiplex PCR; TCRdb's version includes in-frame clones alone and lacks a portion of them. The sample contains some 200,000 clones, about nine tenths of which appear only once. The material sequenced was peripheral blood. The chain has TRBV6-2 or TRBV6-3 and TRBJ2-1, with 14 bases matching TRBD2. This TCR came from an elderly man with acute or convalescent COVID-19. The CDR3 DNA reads TGTGCCAGCAGTTACTCGGGGACTAGCGGGAGTTGGGACAATGAGCAGTTCTTC. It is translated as CASSYSGTSGSWDNEQFF.